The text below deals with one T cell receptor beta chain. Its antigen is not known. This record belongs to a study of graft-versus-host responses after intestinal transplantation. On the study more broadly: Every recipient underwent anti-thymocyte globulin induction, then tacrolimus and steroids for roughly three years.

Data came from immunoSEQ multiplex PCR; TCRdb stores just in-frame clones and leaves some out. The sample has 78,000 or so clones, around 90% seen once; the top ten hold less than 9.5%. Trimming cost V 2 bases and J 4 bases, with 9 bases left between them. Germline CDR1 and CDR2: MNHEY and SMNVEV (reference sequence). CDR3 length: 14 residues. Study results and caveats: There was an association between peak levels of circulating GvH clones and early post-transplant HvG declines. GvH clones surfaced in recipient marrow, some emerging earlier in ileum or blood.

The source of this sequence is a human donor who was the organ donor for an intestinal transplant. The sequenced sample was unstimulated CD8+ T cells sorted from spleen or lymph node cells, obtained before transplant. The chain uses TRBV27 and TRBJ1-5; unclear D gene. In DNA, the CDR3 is TGTGCCAGCAGTTTAATCGGTGGAAATCAGCCCCAGCATTTT. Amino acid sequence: CASSLIGGNQPQHF.